These T cell receptor beta chains were read from a single sample in a study of T-cell reconstitution after alpha-beta-depleted transplantation in children. MiXCR, run by TCRdb on the PCR reads, gives a single entry per CDR3 protein. The table records around 420,000 distinct CDR3 sequences, about 16% of them present only once. Material: PBMCs, mostly from graft donor cells, obtained 360 days after TCRalphabeta/CD19-depleted stem cell transplant. These receptors were collected from a boy younger than two who had a stem cell transplant for Wiskott-Aldrich syndrome, so the T cells may come from the graft donor. Each CDR3 is given with its conserved first and last residue. Each record gives: D gene, V gene, J gene, clone size, CDR3 DNA, CDR3 protein. D genes are given only for firm matches. Clone size is given for some rows only: seen once, a few or many times, or a class if the clone is expanded.

TRBD2	TRBV5-1	TRBJ2-2	.	TGCGCCAGCAGCTTCTTAGCGGGAGTAGTCACCGGGGAGCTGTTTTTT	CASSFLAGVVTGELFF
.	TRBV6-5	TRBJ2-7	.	TGTGCCAGCAGTTACTCGGTCAGTCCGTCGGACGAGCAGTACTTC	CASSYSVSPSDEQYF
TRBD1	TRBV10-3	TRBJ2-3	.	TGTGCCATCACCCCGGGGACAGTCACAGATACGCAGTATTTT	CAITPGTVTDTQYF
.	TRBV2	TRBJ2-7	few	TGTGCCAGCAGTGAAGACCTCTACGAGCAGTACTTC	CASSEDLYEQYF
.	TRBV18	TRBJ2-5	.	TGTGCCAGCTCACCCTCCCTTGAAGAGACCCAGTACTTC	CASSPSLEETQYF
TRBD1	TRBV12-3/TRBV12-4	TRBJ1-6	many	TGTGCCAGCAGTTGGGACAGTTTCCCTGTCTCACCCCTCCACTTT	CASSWDSFPVSPLHF
.	TRBV27	TRBJ2-5	.	TGTGCCAGCAGTCGGGGGACACAGGGAAGAGAGACCCAGTACTTC	CASSRGTQGRETQYF
.	TRBV9	TRBJ2-1	few	TGTGCCAGCAGCGCTGGGTGGGATGAGCAGTTCTTC	CASSAGWDEQFF
.	TRBV20-1	TRBJ2-1	.	TGCAGTGCGGTACCAGAGCCCTGGTACAATGAGCAGTTCTTC	CSAVPEPWYNEQFF
TRBD1	TRBV29-1	TRBJ2-7	few	TGCAGCGTAGTCCGGGACAGGGGCTACGAGCAGTACTTC	CSVVRDRGYEQYF
TRBD2	TRBV7-8	TRBJ2-7	few	TGTGCCAGCAGCCCCGGACTAGCGGGAGCAAAGACCTACGAGCAGTACTTC	CASSPGLAGAKTYEQYF
TRBD2	TRBV10-3	TRBJ2-7	few	TGTGCCATCATGCGTAGCGGGGGCTCCTACGAGCAGTACTTC	CAIMRSGGSYEQYF
.	TRBV11-2	TRBJ2-5	many	TGTGCCAGCAGCTCGACAGGAGGACAAGAGACCCAGTACTTC	CASSSTGGQETQYF
.	TRBV5-1	TRBJ2-1	few	TGCGCCAGCAGCCCCGATAAGGCCAATGAGCAGTTCTTC	CASSPDKANEQFF
TRBD1	TRBV6-2/TRBV6-3	TRBJ1-5	.	TGTGCCAGCAGTTACTGGACAGGGCTTCGCAATCAGCCCCAGCATTTT	CASSYWTGLRNQPQHF
TRBD1	TRBV12-3/TRBV12-4	TRBJ1-1	.	TGTGCCAGCAGCCCGATAGACAGGGGCACTGAAGCTTTCTTT	CASSPIDRGTEAFF